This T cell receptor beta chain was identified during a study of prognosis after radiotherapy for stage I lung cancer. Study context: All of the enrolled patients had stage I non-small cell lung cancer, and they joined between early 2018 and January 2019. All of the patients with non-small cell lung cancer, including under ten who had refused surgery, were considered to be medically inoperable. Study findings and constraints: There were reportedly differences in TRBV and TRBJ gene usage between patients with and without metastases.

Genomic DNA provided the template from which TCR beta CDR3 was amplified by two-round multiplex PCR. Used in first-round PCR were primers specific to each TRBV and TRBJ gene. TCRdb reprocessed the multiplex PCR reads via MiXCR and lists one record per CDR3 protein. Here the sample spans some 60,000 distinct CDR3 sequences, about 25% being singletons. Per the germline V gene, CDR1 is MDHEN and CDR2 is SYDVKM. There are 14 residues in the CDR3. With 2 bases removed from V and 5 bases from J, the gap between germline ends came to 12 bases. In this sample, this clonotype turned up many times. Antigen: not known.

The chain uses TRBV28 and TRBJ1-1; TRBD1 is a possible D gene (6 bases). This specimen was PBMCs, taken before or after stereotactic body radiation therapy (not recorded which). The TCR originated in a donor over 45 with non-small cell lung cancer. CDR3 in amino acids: CASSLKGGVTEAFF. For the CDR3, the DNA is TGTGCCAGCAGTTTAAAAGGGGGGGTTACTGAAGCTTTCTTT.